This T cell receptor beta chain was sequenced in a study of beta chain features in type 1 diabetes. Study details: Across every sample, roughly 100 million sorted cells were examined in total.

Of note for this clone: The antigen is not known.

The study, taken as a whole, reports: Whether HLA type influences TCRB rearrangement remained unresolved here. A PCR bias possibly favoring shorter templates would apply equally to patients and controls. Shorter TCRB CDR3s, moderately but significantly so, were found in Type 1 diabetes patients in all four CD4+ subsets.

The CDR3 spans 13 residues. Germline V gene sequence: CDR1 SNHLY, CDR2 FYNNEI. Trimming removed 7 bases from V and 0 bases from J; junction bases left unmatched: 2. What was sequenced were expressed TCRB transcripts, since all of the isolated RNA had been reverse transcribed. Sequenced by immunoSEQ multiplex PCR; TCRdb stores in-frame clones only, minus some. The table has more than 250,000 clones, around 21% seen once. The sample consisted of naive CD4+ T cells from blood. The clonotype comes from a woman aged 40 to 55 with type 1 diabetes. The chain uses TRBV2 and TRBJ1-1; 7 bases align to TRBD1. The CDR3 region has the DNA TGTGCCAGCAAGGGACAGTTGAACACTGAAGCTTTCTTT. Translated, it gives CASKGQLNTEAFF.